These T cell receptor beta chains were read from a single sample in a study of Ad26.COV2.S vaccination and SARS-CoV-2 variants. Only in-frame clones appear in the TCRdb table, and some are missing; sequencing was by immunoSEQ multiplex PCR. The sample has just over 350,000 clones; 80% to 90% are singletons. The sample was peripheral blood, taken in a trial of Ad26.COV2.S vaccine versus placebo. The receptors come from a person between 18 and 65 years old who received the Ad26.COV2.S COVID-19 vaccine or a placebo. The conserved cysteine and the conserved F or W are not part of the CDR3 here. The order of the fields is J gene, V gene, CDR3 protein.

TRBJ2-3	TRBV6-5	ASSYRISTDTQY
TRBJ2-3	TRBV10-3	AISGRDRGLTDTQY
TRBJ2-1	TRBV18	ASSPPDRGYNEQF
TRBJ1-1	TRBV14	ASSPILSEAF
TRBJ2-2	TRBV27	ASSLLLAGGEAGELF
TRBJ2-6	TRBV6-1	ASSEAWDHEVSGANVLT
TRBJ2-5	TRBV20-1	SASGVEVIGETQY
TRBJ1-4	TRBV27	ASSPEPGLASGEKLF
TRBJ2-7	TRBV27	ASSVAYGDSYEQY
TRBJ2-5	TRBV13	ASSFSQPGLAGETQY
TRBJ1-1	TRBV18	ASSPDSFGEGWTEAF
TRBJ2-1	TRBV5-6	ASSLGGGVVDEQF
TRBJ2-2	TRBV2	ASSETRAGELF